This entry concerns a single T cell receptor beta chain. Its matching antigen is unknown. Although they were nominally healthy when sampled, donors likely had unrecorded immune exposures. This entry belongs to a study of cytomegalovirus exposure and HLA in healthy donors. Overall study findings and caveats: Among the CMV-associated chains, three were confirmed in vitro as specific for CMV antigens. Analysis performed later showed TCR beta chains linked to HLA being more clonally expanded than equally common others.

Deletions cut 2 bases from V and 5 bases from J, with 17 bases between. This CDR3 contains 16 residues. Germline V gene sequence: CDR1 SGHAT, CDR2 FQNNGV. It was with 60 Vbeta and 13 Jbeta primers that the PCR ran. Sequenced by immunoSEQ multiplex PCR; TCRdb stores in-frame clones only, minus some. Here the sample spans more than 95,000 clones, 76% being singletons. This chain joins TRBV11-2 and TRBJ2-3; weak D call: TRBD2 (6 bases). Sequenced: PBMCs. The source of this sequence is a woman younger than 35 in good health and CMV-seropositive. DNA of the CDR3: TGTGCCAGCAGCTTACTGAGGCGGGAAGGGATAGATACGCAGTATTTT. This sequence encodes CASSLLRREGIDTQYF.